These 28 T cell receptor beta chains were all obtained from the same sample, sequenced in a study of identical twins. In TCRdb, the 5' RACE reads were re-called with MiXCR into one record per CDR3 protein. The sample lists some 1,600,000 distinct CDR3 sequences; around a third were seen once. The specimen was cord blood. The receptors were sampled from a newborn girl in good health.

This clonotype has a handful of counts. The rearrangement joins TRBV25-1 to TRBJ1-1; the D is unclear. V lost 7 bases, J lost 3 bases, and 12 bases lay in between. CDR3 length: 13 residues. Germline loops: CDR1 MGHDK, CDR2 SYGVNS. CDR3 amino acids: CASTITEDTEAFF. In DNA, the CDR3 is TGTGCCAGCACCATTACAGAGGACACTGAAGCTTTCTTT.

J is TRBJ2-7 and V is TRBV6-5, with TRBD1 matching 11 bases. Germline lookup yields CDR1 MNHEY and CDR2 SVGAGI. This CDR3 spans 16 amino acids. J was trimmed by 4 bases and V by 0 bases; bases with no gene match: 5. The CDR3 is CASSYSGTGGVYEQYF. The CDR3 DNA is TGTGCCAGCAGTTACTCCGGGACAGGGGGGGTTTACGAGCAGTACTTC.

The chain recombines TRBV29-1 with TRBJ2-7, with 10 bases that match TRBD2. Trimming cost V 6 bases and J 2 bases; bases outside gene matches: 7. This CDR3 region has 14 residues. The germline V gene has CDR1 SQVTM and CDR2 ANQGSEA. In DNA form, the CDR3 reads TGCAGCGTCACAAAGAGCGGGAGGGCCTACGAGCAGTACTTC. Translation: CSVTKSGRAYEQYF.

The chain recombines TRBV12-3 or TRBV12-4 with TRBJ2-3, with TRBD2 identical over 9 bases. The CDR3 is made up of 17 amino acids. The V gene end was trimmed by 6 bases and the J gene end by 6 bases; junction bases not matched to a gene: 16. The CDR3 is CASRWWVGAGGTDTQYF. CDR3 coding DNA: TGTGCCAGCAGATGGTGGGTCGGAGCGGGAGGTACTGATACGCAGTATTTT.

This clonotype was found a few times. CDR3 sequence reads: CATSRDPRDTQYF. CDR3 in DNA: TGTGCCACCAGCAGAGATCCGAGGGATACGCAGTATTTT. V is TRBV15 and J is TRBJ2-3; D not resolved. The CDR3 sequence is 13 residues long. V lost 0 bases and J 6 bases, leaving 7 bases between the germline ends. Germline-derived CDR1 and CDR2 are LNHNV and YYDKDF (reference sequence).

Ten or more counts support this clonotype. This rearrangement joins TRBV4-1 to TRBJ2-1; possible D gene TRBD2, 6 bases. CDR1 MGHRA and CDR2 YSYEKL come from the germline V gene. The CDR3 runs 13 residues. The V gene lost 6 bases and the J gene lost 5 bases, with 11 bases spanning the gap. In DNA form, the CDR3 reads TGCGCCAGCAGTAGACTAGGGGACAATGAGCAGTTCTTC. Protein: CASSRLGDNEQFF.

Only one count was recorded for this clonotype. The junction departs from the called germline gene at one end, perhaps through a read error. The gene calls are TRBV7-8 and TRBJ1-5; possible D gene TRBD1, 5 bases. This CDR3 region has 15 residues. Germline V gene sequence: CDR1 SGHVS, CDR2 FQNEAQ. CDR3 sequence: CASSLARRGNQHQHF. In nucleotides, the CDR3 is TGTGCCAGCAGCTTAGCGCGTAGGGGCAATCAGCACCAGCATTTT.

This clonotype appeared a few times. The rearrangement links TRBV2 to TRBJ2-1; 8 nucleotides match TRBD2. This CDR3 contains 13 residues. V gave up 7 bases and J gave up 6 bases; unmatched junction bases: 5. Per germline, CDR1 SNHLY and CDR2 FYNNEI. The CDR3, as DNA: TGTGCCAGCAACCGGGGGGGCCTCAATGAGCAGTTCTTC. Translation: CASNRGGLNEQFF.

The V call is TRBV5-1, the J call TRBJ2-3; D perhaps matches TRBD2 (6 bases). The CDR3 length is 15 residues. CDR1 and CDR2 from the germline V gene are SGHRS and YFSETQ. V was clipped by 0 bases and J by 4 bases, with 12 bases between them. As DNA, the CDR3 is TGCGCCAGCAGCTTGGAGGTCGGGAGCGCAGATACGCAGTATTTT. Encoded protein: CASSLEVGSADTQYF.

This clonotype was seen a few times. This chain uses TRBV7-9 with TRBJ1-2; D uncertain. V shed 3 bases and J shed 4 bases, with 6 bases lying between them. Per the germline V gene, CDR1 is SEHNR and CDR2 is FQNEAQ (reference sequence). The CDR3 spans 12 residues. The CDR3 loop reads CASSFTLYGYTF. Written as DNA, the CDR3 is TGTGCCAGCAGCTTTACTCTCTATGGCTACACCTTC.

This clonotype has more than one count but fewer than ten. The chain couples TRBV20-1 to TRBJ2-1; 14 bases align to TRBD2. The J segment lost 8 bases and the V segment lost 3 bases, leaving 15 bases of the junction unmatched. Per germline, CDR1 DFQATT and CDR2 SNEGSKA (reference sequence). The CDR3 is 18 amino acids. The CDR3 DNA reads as TGCAGTGCTAGGTTGGGACTAGCGGGAGAGGTGGTTATACATGAGCAGTTCTTC. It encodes CSARLGLAGEVVIHEQFF.

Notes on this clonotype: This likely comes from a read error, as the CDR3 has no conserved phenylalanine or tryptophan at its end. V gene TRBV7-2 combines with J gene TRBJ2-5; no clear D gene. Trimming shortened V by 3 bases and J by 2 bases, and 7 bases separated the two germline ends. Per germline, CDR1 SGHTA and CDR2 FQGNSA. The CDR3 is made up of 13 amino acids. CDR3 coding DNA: TGTGCCAGCAGCTTGTGGATGCAAGAGACCCAGTACTAC. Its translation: CASSLWMQETQYY.

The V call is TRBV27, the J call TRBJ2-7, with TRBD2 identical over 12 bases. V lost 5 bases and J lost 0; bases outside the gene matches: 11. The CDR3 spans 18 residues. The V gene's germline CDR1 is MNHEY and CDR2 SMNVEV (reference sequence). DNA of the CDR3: TGTGCCAGCAGTGGGACTAGCGGGCAACTCTGGGGCTCCTACGAGCAGTACTTC. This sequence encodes CASSGTSGQLWGSYEQYF.

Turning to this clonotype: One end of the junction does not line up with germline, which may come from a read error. CDR3 nucleotides: TGCAGTGCTAGATTCGGGACAGGAGGGGCCAATGAGACCCGGTACTTC. Translation gives CSARFGTGGANETRYF. The chain couples TRBV20-1 to TRBJ2-5; 8 bases map to TRBD1. The germline V gene has CDR1 DFQATT and CDR2 SNEGSKA (reference sequence). The CDR3 loop spans 16 amino acids.

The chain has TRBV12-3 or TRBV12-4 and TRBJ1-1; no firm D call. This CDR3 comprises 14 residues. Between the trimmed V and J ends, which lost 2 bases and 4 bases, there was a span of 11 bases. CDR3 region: CASSLPGRSTEAFF. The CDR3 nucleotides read TGTGCCAGCAGTTTACCCGGACGGAGCACTGAAGCTTTCTTT.

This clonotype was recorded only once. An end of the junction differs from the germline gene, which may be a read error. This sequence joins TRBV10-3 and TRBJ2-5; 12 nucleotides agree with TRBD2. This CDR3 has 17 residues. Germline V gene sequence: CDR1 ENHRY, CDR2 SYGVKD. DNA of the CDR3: TGTGCCATCGCGACTAGCGGGAGTGTAAGAGGAGGAGAGACCCGGTACTTC. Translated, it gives CAIATSGSVRGGETRYF.

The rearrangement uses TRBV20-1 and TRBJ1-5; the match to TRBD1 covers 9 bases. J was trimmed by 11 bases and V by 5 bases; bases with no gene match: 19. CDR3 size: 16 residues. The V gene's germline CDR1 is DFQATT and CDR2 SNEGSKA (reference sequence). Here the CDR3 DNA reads TGCAGTGCTGCCCACCTGGGACAGGGAAAAGGTTGGGCCCAGCATTTT. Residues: CSAAHLGQGKGWAQHF.

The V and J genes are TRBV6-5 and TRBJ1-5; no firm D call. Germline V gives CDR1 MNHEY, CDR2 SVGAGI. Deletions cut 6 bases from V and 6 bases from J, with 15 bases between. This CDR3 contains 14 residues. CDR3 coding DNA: TGTGCCAGCAGCTCCGGAGCAACGAGTCAGCCCCAGCATTTT. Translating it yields CASSSGATSQPQHF.

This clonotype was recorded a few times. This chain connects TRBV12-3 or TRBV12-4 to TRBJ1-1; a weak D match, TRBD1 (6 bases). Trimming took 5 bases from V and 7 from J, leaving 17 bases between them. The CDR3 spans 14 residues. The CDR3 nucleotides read TGTGCCAGCAGTGTCCCCACAGGGAGCGGTGAAGCTTTCTTT. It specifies CASSVPTGSGEAFF.

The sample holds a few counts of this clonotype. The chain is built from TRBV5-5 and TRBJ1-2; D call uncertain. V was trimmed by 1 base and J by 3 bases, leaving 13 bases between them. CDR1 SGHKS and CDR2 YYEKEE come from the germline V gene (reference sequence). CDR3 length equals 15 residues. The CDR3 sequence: CASSLSAAIDYGYTF. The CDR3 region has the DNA TGTGCCAGCAGCTTGTCGGCAGCTATTGACTATGGCTACACCTTC.

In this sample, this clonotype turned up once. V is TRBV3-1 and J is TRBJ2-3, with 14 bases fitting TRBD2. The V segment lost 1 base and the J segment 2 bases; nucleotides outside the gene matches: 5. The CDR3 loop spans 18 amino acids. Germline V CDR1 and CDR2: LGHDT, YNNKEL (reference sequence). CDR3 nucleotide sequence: TGTGCCAGCAGCCAAGGTAGACTAGCGGGAGGGGACACAGATACGCAGTATTTT. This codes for CASSQGRLAGGDTDTQYF.

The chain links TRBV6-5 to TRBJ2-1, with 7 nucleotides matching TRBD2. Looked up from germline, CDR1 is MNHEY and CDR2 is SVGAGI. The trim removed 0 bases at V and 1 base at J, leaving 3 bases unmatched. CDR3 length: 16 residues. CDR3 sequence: CASSYSSGNSYNEQFF. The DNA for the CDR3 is TGTGCCAGCAGTTACTCGAGCGGGAATTCCTACAATGAGCAGTTCTTC.

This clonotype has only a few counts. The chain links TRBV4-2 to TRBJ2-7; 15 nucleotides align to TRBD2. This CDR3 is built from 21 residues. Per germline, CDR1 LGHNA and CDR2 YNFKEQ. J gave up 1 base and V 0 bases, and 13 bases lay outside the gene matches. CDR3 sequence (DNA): TGTGCCAGCAGCCAAGATCTCGGGCGGACTAGCGGGGGGGCCCTTTCCTACGAGCAGTACTTC. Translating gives CASSQDLGRTSGGALSYEQYF.

DNA of the CDR3: TGCAGTGCTAGGTCCTCAGGGCCCCAAACCTCCTACGAGCAGTACTTC. It yields the protein CSARSSGPQTSYEQYF. V is TRBV20-1 and J is TRBJ2-7, with D perhaps TRBD1 (5 bases). V lost 3 bases, J lost 0 bases, and 18 bases lay in between. The CDR3 length is 16 residues. Germline assignment: CDR1 DFQATT and CDR2 SNEGSKA (reference sequence).

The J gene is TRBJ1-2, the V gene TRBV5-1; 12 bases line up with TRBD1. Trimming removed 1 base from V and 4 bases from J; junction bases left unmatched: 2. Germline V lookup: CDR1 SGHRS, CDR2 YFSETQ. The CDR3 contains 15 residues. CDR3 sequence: CASSLRGQGAYGYTF. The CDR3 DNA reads TGCGCCAGCAGCTTGAGGGGACAGGGGGCCTATGGCTACACCTTC.

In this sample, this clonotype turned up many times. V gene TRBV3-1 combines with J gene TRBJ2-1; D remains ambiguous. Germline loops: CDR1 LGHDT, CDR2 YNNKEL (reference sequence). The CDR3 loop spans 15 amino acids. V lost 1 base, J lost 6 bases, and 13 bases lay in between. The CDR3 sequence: CASSQGVGVSNEQFF. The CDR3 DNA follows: TGTGCCAGCAGCCAAGGAGTTGGGGTTAGCAATGAGCAGTTCTTC.

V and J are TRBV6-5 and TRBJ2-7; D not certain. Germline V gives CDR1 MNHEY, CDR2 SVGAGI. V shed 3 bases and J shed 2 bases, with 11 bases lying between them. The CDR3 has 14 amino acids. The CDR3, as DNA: TGTGCCAGCAGTTATTCCCCAGGAACCTACGAGCAGTACTTC. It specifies CASSYSPGTYEQYF.

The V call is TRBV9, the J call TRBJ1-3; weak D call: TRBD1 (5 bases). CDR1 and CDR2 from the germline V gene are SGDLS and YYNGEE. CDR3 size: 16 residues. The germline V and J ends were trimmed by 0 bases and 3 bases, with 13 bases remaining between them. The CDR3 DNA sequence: TGTGCCAGCAGCGTAGCCCTGTCAGGGAATGGAAACACCATATATTTT. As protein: CASSVALSGNGNTIYF.